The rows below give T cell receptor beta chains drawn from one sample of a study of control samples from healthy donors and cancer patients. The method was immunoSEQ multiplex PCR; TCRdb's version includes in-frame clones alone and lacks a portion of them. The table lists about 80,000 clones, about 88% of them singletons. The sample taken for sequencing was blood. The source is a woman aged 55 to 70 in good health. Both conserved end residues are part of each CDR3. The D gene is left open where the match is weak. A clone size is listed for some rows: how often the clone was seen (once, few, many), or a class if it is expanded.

CDR3: CASSGQGWTEAFF
DNA: TGTGCCAGCTCAGGACAGGGGTGGACTGAAGCTTTCTTT
V: TRBV18
size: .
D: TRBD1
J: TRBJ1-1

CDR3: CASSLSGGSYEQYF
DNA: TGTGCCAGCAGCCTTTCGGGCGGGAGCTACGAGCAGTACTTC
V: TRBV14
size: .
D: TRBD2
J: TRBJ2-7

CDR3: CASSYSSRGGYTF
DNA: TGTGCCAGCAGTTACTCGTCCAGGGGAGGCTACACCTTC
V: TRBV6-5
size: .
D: .
J: TRBJ1-2

CDR3: CASRHNRGGNEKLFF
DNA: TGTGCCAGTAGGCACAACAGGGGCGGGAATGAAAAACTGTTTTTT
V: TRBV19
size: .
D: TRBD1
J: TRBJ1-4

CDR3: CASSLGASGANVLTF
DNA: TGCGCCAGCAGCTTGGGAGCCTCTGGGGCCAACGTCCTGACTTTC
V: TRBV5-1
size: few
D: .
J: TRBJ2-6

CDR3: CASSASWGNTIYF
DNA: TGTGCCAGCAGCGCCTCGTGGGGAAACACCATATATTTT
V: TRBV11-3
size: .
D: .
J: TRBJ1-3

CDR3: CASSLRLSSTDTQYF
DNA: TGTGCCAGCTCACTTAGGTTATCTAGCACAGATACGCAGTATTTT
V: TRBV18
size: once
D: .
J: TRBJ2-3

CDR3: CASSLGQGLVETEAFF
DNA: TGTGCCAGCAGCTTGGGACAGGGCTTGGTAGAAACTGAAGCTTTCTTT
V: TRBV5-8
size: .
D: TRBD1
J: TRBJ1-1

CDR3: CSVSRGTGNTIYF
DNA: TGCAGCGTGTCCAGGGGCACTGGAAACACCATATATTTT
V: TRBV29-1
size: .
D: .
J: TRBJ1-3

CDR3: CASSQFWDRGRYGYTF
DNA: TGCGCCAGCAGCCAATTCTGGGACAGGGGCCGCTATGGCTACACCTTC
V: TRBV4-3
size: once
D: TRBD1
J: TRBJ1-2

CDR3: CATGTGRNNEQFF
DNA: TGTGCCACCGGGACGGGTAGAAACAATGAGCAGTTCTTC
V: TRBV24-1
size: .
D: .
J: TRBJ2-1

CDR3: CASSLGTSGLYTQYF
DNA: TGTGCCAGCAGCTTAGGGACTAGCGGACTATATACGCAGTATTTT
V: TRBV5-6
size: few
D: TRBD2
J: TRBJ2-3

CDR3: CASSSNRGNTRELFF
DNA: TGTGCCAGCTCATCGAACAGGGGGAACACCCGGGAGCTGTTTTTT
V: TRBV18
size: .
D: TRBD1
J: TRBJ2-2

CDR3: CASRRQPNTEAFF
DNA: TGTGCCAGCAGGCGACAGCCGAACACTGAAGCTTTCTTT
V: TRBV11-2
size: .
D: .
J: TRBJ1-1

CDR3: CAWRLRRTNTGELFF
DNA: TGTGCCTGGAGACTGCGTCGGACGAACACCGGGGAGCTGTTTTTT
V: TRBV30
size: many
D: .
J: TRBJ2-2

CDR3: CASSLLLGTAGNTIYF
DNA: TGTGCCAGCAGTTTACTTTTGGGGACAGCCGGAAACACCATATATTTT
V: TRBV28
size: .
D: TRBD1
J: TRBJ1-3

CDR3: CASSLDWGREGYGYTF
DNA: TGTGCCAGCAGCTTAGACTGGGGGAGGGAGGGCTATGGCTACACCTTC
V: TRBV7-2
size: .
D: .
J: TRBJ1-2

CDR3: CASSGDPRGLEAFF
DNA: TGTGCCAGTAGTGGAGACCCCAGGGGACTTGAAGCTTTCTTT
V: TRBV19
size: once
D: .
J: TRBJ1-1

CDR3: CASRRGLAGEETQYF
DNA: TGCGCCAGCAGAAGGGGACTAGCGGGCGAAGAGACCCAGTACTTC
V: TRBV5-1
size: .
D: TRBD2
J: TRBJ2-5

CDR3: CASSEWEQFF
DNA: TGTGCCAGCAGTGAATGGGAGCAGTTCTTC
V: TRBV2
size: .
D: .
J: TRBJ2-1

CDR3: CATSRKIAGLNTGELFF
DNA: TGTGCCACCAGCAGAAAAATAGCGGGGCTGAACACCGGGGAGCTGTTTTTT
V: TRBV15
size: .
D: TRBD2
J: TRBJ2-2

CDR3: CASSLGVTTDTQYF
DNA: TGTGCCAGCAGCTTAGGGGTAACCACAGATACGCAGTATTTT
V: TRBV7-9
size: once
D: .
J: TRBJ2-3

CDR3: CASSLDRAHEQYF
DNA: TGTGCCAGCAGCCTGGACAGGGCTCACGAGCAGTACTTC
V: TRBV11-3
size: .
D: TRBD1
J: TRBJ2-7

CDR3: CASSLTGGPGETQYF
DNA: TGTGCCAGCAGCTTGACGGGGGGGCCTGGAGAGACCCAGTACTTC
V: TRBV5-6
size: once
D: TRBD2
J: TRBJ2-5

CDR3: CASRRSPTAANYGYTF
DNA: TGTGCCAGTAGGAGGTCCCCGACAGCAGCTAACTATGGCTACACCTTC
V: TRBV19
size: once
D: .
J: TRBJ1-2

CDR3: CASSLGSEAAIGNEQFF
DNA: TGTGCCAGCAGTTTAGGGTCGGAAGCGGCCATCGGCAATGAGCAGTTCTTC
V: TRBV27
size: .
D: .
J: TRBJ2-1

CDR3: CASSAQTTAGGTTDTQYF
DNA: TGTGCCAGCAGCGCCCAGACCACAGCGGGGGGGACCACAGATACGCAGTATTTT
V: TRBV3-1/TRBV3-2
size: .
D: TRBD2
J: TRBJ2-3

CDR3: CASSLGNTIYF
DNA: TGTGCCAGCAGTCTCGGAAACACCATATATTTT
V: TRBV25-1
size: .
D: .
J: TRBJ1-3

CDR3: CASSEGTGYGYTF
DNA: TGTGCCAGCAGTGAAGGGACAGGCTATGGCTACACCTTC
V: TRBV6-1
size: .
D: TRBD1
J: TRBJ1-2